A single sample is the source of the 22 T cell receptor beta chains below, sequenced in a study of blood T cells in healthy people across ages. The authors ran a second PCR of about 7 to 12 cycles using a sample-barcoded 5' primer and a J-beta primer mix. TCRdb reprocessed the 5' RACE reads via MiXCR and lists one record per CDR3 protein. Seen here are around 800,000 distinct CDR3 sequences, under 45% observed once, and the top ten hold around 21%. Sample: blood. The receptors stem from a man between 60 and 75 years old in good health.

This clonotype occurred a few times. The chain recombines TRBV4-1 with TRBJ2-5; a weak D match, TRBD1 (6 bases). The CDR3 has 15 residues. From germline, CDR1 is MGHRA and CDR2 YSYEKL. The germline V and J ends were trimmed by 0 bases and 7 bases, with 15 bases remaining between them. CDR3 loop: CASSQEAGAPWTQYF. The DNA of the CDR3 is TGCGCCAGCAGCCAAGAAGCAGGGGCCCCTTGGACCCAGTACTTC.

The rearrangement links TRBV5-1 to TRBJ2-2; no clear D gene. Trimming cost V 4 bases and J 0 bases, with 13 bases left between them. This CDR3 contains 16 residues. Germline V gene sequence: CDR1 SGHRS, CDR2 YFSETQ. DNA for the CDR3: TGCGCCAGCAGCGGACCAGGAGTTTCGAACACCGGGGAGCTGTTTTTT. Translating it yields CASSGPGVSNTGELFF.

This clonotype was picked up a small number of times. The chain links TRBV7-9 to TRBJ2-1, with 16 positions matching TRBD2. The V gene end was trimmed by 5 bases and the J gene end by 13 bases; junction bases not matched to a gene: 5. CDR1 and CDR2 (germline): SEHNR, FQNEAQ (reference sequence). There are 14 residues in the CDR3. The CDR3 DNA sequence: TGTGCCAGCAGCGGCGGGACTAGCGGGGGGGGACAGTTCTTC. Translating gives CASSGGTSGGGQFF. The complete variable domain, with remaining parts taken from reference TRBV7-9 and TRBJ2-1, reads DTGVSQNPRHKITKRGQNVTFRCDPISEHNRLYWYRQTLGQGPEFLTYFQNEAQLEKSRLLSDRFSAERPKGSFSTLEIQRTEQGDSAMYLCASSGGTSGGGQFFGPGTRLTVL.

The chain uses TRBV27 and TRBJ1-5; a possible D gene is TRBD1 (5 bases). Germline assignment: CDR1 MNHEY and CDR2 SMNVEV (reference sequence). The CDR3 consists of 12 residues. V lost 9 bases, J lost 6 bases, and 12 bases lay in between. CDR3 region: CASWDGLQPQHF. The CDR3 DNA is TGTGCCAGTTGGGACGGTCTTCAGCCCCAGCATTTT.

V gene TRBV4-3 combines with J gene TRBJ1-5, with 7 bases identical to TRBD1. The germline V gene encodes CDR1 LGHNA and CDR2 YSLEER. V dropped 4 bases and J dropped 5; count of bases not matched to a gene: 11. The CDR3 extends over 16 amino acids. The CDR3 loop reads CASSLYRGVRDQPQHF. The CDR3 DNA reads as TGCGCCAGCAGCCTGTACAGGGGTGTGAGGGATCAGCCCCAGCATTTT.

This clonotype has a count of ten or more. The chain carries TRBV2 and TRBJ1-2, with 9 bases aligning to TRBD1. J was trimmed by 6 bases and V by 6 bases; bases with no gene match: 5. Germline CDR1 and CDR2: SNHLY and FYNNEI. This CDR3 spans 13 amino acids. The CDR3, as DNA: TGTGCCAGCAGAGCCGGGACAGGGAATGGCTACACCTTC. Encoded protein: CASRAGTGNGYTF.

The genes are TRBV4-3 and TRBJ1-2, with 9 bases fitting TRBD1. The length of the CDR3 is 14 residues. Trimming cost V 3 bases and J 8 bases; bases outside gene matches: 7. CDR1 and CDR2 (germline): LGHNA, YSLEER. The chain's CDR3 is CASSQDRGVWGYTF. The CDR3 DNA reads TGCGCCAGCAGCCAGGACAGGGGAGTATGGGGCTACACCTTC.

The CDR3 sequence: CATSDSGQVHNEQFF. The CDR3, as DNA: TGTGCCACCAGTGATTCGGGGCAAGTCCACAATGAGCAGTTCTTC. V gene TRBV24-1 combines with J gene TRBJ2-1, with D possibly being TRBD1 or TRBD2 (5 bases each). The CDR3 runs 15 residues. Trimming stripped 2 bases from V and 5 bases from J, with 12 bases between. CDR1 is KGHDR, CDR2 SFDVKD, per germline.

The V and J genes are TRBV4-1 and TRBJ2-7; 7 nucleotides agree with TRBD1. The germline CDR1 and CDR2 sequences are MGHRA and YSYEKL. This CDR3 region has 14 residues. J was trimmed by 3 bases and V by 4 bases; bases with no gene match: 6. CDR3 sequence reads: CASSPRDSLYEQYF. In DNA, the CDR3 is TGCGCCAGCAGCCCTCGGGACAGTCTCTACGAGCAGTACTTC.

Worth noting for this clonotype: A clone one base away is much larger, so this may be a read error. J is TRBJ2-5 and V is TRBV7-2, with TRBD2 as a possible D gene (5 bases). In germline, CDR1 is SGHTA, CDR2 FQGNSA. The CDR3 totals 13 residues. The CDR3 DNA reads TGTGCCAGCAGCACTAGTAACCAAGAGGCCCAGTACTTC. It translates to CASSTSNQEAQYF.

This clonotype was found a few times. The rearrangement links TRBV7-9 to TRBJ2-7, with D perhaps matching TRBD1 or TRBD2 (5 bases each). CDR3 length equals 16 residues. Germline V gene sequence: CDR1 SEHNR, CDR2 FQNEAQ (reference sequence). V dropped 6 bases and J dropped 1 base, with 19 bases sitting between them. CDR3 sequence reads: CASSGALGVTSYEQYF. The CDR3, as DNA: TGTGCCAGCAGTGGGGCCCTGGGGGTCACTTCCTACGAGCAGTACTTC.

This rearrangement joins TRBV20-1 to TRBJ1-6, with D maybe TRBD1 (5 bases). Trimming took off 0 bases at V and 4 bases at J, with 7 bases between the two ends. Germline CDR1 is DFQATT and CDR2 is SNEGSKA (reference sequence). CDR3 length equals 14 residues. The CDR3 region is CSARDGGYNSPLHF. The CDR3 DNA follows: TGCAGTGCTAGAGATGGGGGTTATAATTCACCCCTCCACTTT.

The rearrangement links TRBV20-1 to TRBJ1-5, with 8 bases that match TRBD1. V was clipped by 5 bases and J by 4 bases; unmatched bases: 10. From germline, CDR1 is DFQATT and CDR2 SNEGSKA (reference sequence). The CDR3 is made up of 15 amino acids. The CDR3 sequence: CSAAQTGTGNQPQHF. The CDR3 DNA is TGCAGTGCTGCACAAACCGGGACAGGTAATCAGCCCCAGCATTTT.

This chain joins TRBV2 and TRBJ2-7; 9 nucleotides line up with TRBD1. This CDR3 has 17 amino acids. V trimming: 7 bases; J trimming: 1 base; junction bases outside the gene matches: 14. CDR1 and CDR2 from the germline V gene are SNHLY and FYNNEI. This chain's CDR3 is CASIGGYRDRVSYEQYF. The CDR3 region has the DNA TGTGCCAGCATTGGGGGATACCGGGACAGGGTATCCTACGAGCAGTACTTC.

The J gene is TRBJ1-1, the V gene TRBV20-1; D is perhaps TRBD1 (6 bases). The CDR3 covers 16 residues. Germline V gene lookup returns CDR1 DFQATT and CDR2 SNEGSKA (reference sequence). V shed 1 base and J shed 0 bases, with 15 bases lying between them. The CDR3 nucleotides read TGCAGTGCTAGAGTGGCAGGGGTTGGGATGAACACTGAAGCTTTCTTT. Protein: CSARVAGVGMNTEAFF.

The genes are TRBV10-3 and TRBJ2-5; a possible D gene is TRBD1 (6 bases). The closer fit of TRBJ2-7 to the DNA end suggests the J call may be wrong. This CDR3 contains 14 residues. Germline assignment: CDR1 ENHRY and CDR2 SYGVKD. The chain's CDR3 is CAISEPGDSREQYF. In DNA, the CDR3 is TGTGCCATCAGTGAACCAGGGGATTCCCGCGAGCAGTACTTC.

This clonotype has only a few counts. One end of the junction fails to match germline, which may point to a read error. The gene calls are TRBV7-2 and TRBJ1-2, with D possibly being TRBD1 (5 bases). Germline values: CDR1 SGHTA, CDR2 FQGNSA. The CDR3 extends over 13 amino acids. The CDR3 protein is CASSVARGDGYTF. Written as DNA, the CDR3 is TGTGCCAGCAGCGTAGCGCGGGGGGATGGCTACACCTTC.

The table lists this clonotype with many counts. The J gene is TRBJ1-1, the V gene TRBV7-2, with D tentatively TRBD1 (6 bases). V gave up 5 bases and J gave up 1 base, with 11 bases separating them. Per the germline V gene, CDR1 is SGHTA and CDR2 is FQGNSA. The CDR3 spans 14 residues. The chain's CDR3 is CASSPDRQNTEAFF. The CDR3 nucleotides read TGTGCCAGCAGCCCGGACAGACAGAACACTGAAGCTTTCTTT.

Worth noting for this clonotype: One junction end disagrees with the germline gene, perhaps due to a read error. The J gene is TRBJ1-1, the V gene TRBV14; D is unclear. The length of the CDR3 is 18 residues. The germline V gene encodes CDR1 SGHDN and CDR2 FVKESK. CDR3 DNA sequence: TGTGCCAGCAGTCAAGGGATACTCCGACCCGGGAACCACACTGAAGCTTTCTTT. Residues: CASSQGILRPGNHTEAFF.

The chain couples TRBV30 to TRBJ1-4, with D unresolved. The CDR3 loop spans 14 amino acids. Trimming pared 3 bases from V and 0 bases from J, leaving 8 bases between. CDR1 is GTSNPN, CDR2 SVGIG, per germline (reference sequence). CDR3 in amino acids: CAWSRIATNEKLFF. CDR3 nucleotide sequence: TGTGCCTGGAGCCGGATTGCAACTAATGAAAAACTGTTTTTT. The entire variable domain, with the rest obtained from reference TRBV30 and TRBJ1-4, is as follows: SQTIHQWPATLVQPVGSPLSLECTVEGTSNPNLYWYRQAAGRGLQLLFYSVGIGQISSEVPQNLSASRPQDRQFILSSKKLLLSDSGFYLCAWSRIATNEKLFFGSGTQLSVL.

As regards this clonotype: Given a much more abundant clone one base away, this may be a read error. The rearrangement joins TRBV29-1 to TRBJ2-1; D ambiguous. Trimming removed 7 bases at V and 2 bases at J, with 9 bases between. The CDR3 runs 12 residues. Germline V lookup: CDR1 SQVTM, CDR2 ANQGSEA. The chain's CDR3 is CSAQPPYNEQFF. CDR3 sequence (DNA): TGCAGCGCCCAACCACCCTACAATGAGCAGTTCTTC.

The table lists this clonotype with a few counts. The rearrangement joins TRBV29-1 to TRBJ2-5, with D possibly being TRBD2 (6 bases). Germline CDR1 SQVTM, CDR2 ANQGSEA. CDR3 length equals 14 residues. Between the trimmed V and J ends, which lost 2 bases and 5 bases, there was a span of 15 bases. The CDR3 region has the DNA TGCAGCGTTGAAACATTCCTAGCGCGTGAGACCCAGTACTTC. Translation gives CSVETFLARETQYF.